This TCR beta chain was recovered during a study of T cells after posttransplantation cyclophosphamide (dated by TCRdb to between 2015 and 2016). A note on the overall study: Using TRB sequencing, the study followed how the T cell repertoire rebuilt after myeloablative bone marrow transplantation with posttransplantation cyclophosphamide given as GVHD prophylaxis. Antigen receptor sequencing covered samples from 35 PTCy-treated patients and around 15 of their related bone marrow donors. Up to 3 additional blood samples from 2 to 5.2 years after transplant were also TRB-sequenced in 3 patients, as was pretransplant blood from a handful of patients. Public TRB sequences were queried against a database of over 3,500 sequences associated with responses to pathogens, tumor antigens, self-antigens and alloantigens. Blood from every one of the roughly 35 PTCy patients who had 1-year posttransplant specimens underwent TRB sequencing. TRA and TRB clonality were tightly correlated in roughly ten samples, so subsequent TCR analyses focused on TRB only.

Genomic DNA was used for TRB sequencing, which was performed with the immunoSEQ assay at survey resolution or with the hsTCRB kit. The source study handled its data this way. The immunoSEQ software handled the initial read processing, while the LymphoSeq R package was used for the repertoire analyses. Clonality was computed as 1 minus normalized Shannon entropy; Gini coefficient was also calculated for each TRB dataset. Phenotypes of unsorted samples were inferred by mapping TRB sequences from sorted subsets of the recipient or donor onto unsorted samples of the same recipient. TCRdb took this table from immuneACCESS and kept in-frame rearrangements with V and J called. Such tables lack part of the clones; where checked against another copy, unresolved V genes explain under half of the gap, and the rest is unexplained. That table gives V, J and clone size, and the DNA gave D and trimming. The table notes about 37,000 clones here, none of them singletons. Of the sample, about 6% falls within the top ten clones.

CDR1 and CDR2 are drawn from the germline V gene: SQVTM, ANQGSEA. The CDR3, cysteine through phenylalanine, is 12 amino acids long. The entry retains the CDR3 DNA only, 36 bases that are in frame from base 1. V is cut by 4 bases and J by 2 bases, and the space between the germline ends is 9 bases. Of note for this clone: The antigen it binds to is not known. No much larger clone is present one base from it, and per-base qualities are unavailable.

The investigation overall reported the following: The TRB repertoires of T cells infiltrating skin or the GI tract showed only limited overlap with the TRB repertoires found in blood. At 1-2 months, donor-recipient similarity was low but rose over the first year, and the later blood repertoires were often dominated by donor CD8+ memory clones. Across 45 patients, recipient CMV seropositivity and CMV reactivation were highly associated with TRB clonality; PTCy diversity was similar to CNI/methotrexate controls.

Peripheral blood samples were provided by related bone marrow donors on the day of marrow donation. Peripheral blood and bone marrow mononuclear cells were isolated by Ficoll-Hypaque density centrifugation and were cryopreserved. The clonotype was recovered from a man aged 30 to 45 in good health and a related stem cell transplant donor. The sequence joins TRBV29-1 to TRBJ2-7; the D segment cannot be called with confidence. The specimen sequenced was PBMCs. The CDR3 has the sequence CSVGYSTYEQYF. The DNA sequence follows: TGCAGCGTTGGCTACAGCACCTACGAGCAGTACTTC.